The 7 T cell receptor beta chains given below trace back to one sample, sequenced in a study of T-cell reconstitution after alpha-beta-depleted transplantation in children. Unique molecular identifiers were incorporated during preparation of the TCRbeta library. Each CDR3 protein gets one entry after TCRdb re-called the PCR reads with MiXCR. Of nearly 550,000 distinct CDR3 sequences in the sample, approximately 20% were seen once. Sequenced here: PBMCs from the stem cell graft donor, sampled from the stem cell graft. These receptors came from a human donor who donated a stem cell graft to a child with acute lymphoblastic leukemia.

This chain links TRBV20-1 with TRBJ1-1, with D possibly matching TRBD1 (5 bases). The CDR3 spans 15 residues. Germline CDR1 is DFQATT and CDR2 is SNEGSKA (reference sequence). V was pared by 1 base and J by 3 bases, with 15 bases between. The CDR3 region is CSARGFSGGDTEAFF. CDR3 nucleotides: TGCAGTGCTAGAGGGTTTTCTGGGGGAGACACTGAAGCTTTCTTT.

Only a few counts were recorded for this clonotype. The chain carries TRBV11-2 and TRBJ2-3; either TRBD1 or TRBD2 may supply D (5 bases each). The ends were cut back, 6 bases at V and 5 bases at J, with 21 bases in the middle. This CDR3 spans 16 amino acids. CDR1 SGHAT and CDR2 FQNNGV come from the germline V gene. As DNA, the CDR3 is TGTGCCAGCAGACCTATCCGGGGCGTGAGGGGAGATACGCAGTATTTT. Its protein product is CASRPIRGVRGDTQYF.

This clonotype was seen a handful of times. The J gene is TRBJ1-4, the V gene TRBV6-1, with TRBD1 matching 8 bases. The CDR3 sequence is 15 residues long. CDR1 is MNHNS and CDR2 is SASEGT in the germline V gene. J lost 5 bases, V lost 8 bases, and 10 bases had no gene match. Here the CDR3 reads CASGGPGQENEKLFF. CDR3 DNA: TGTGCCAGCGGGGGGCCGGGACAGGAGAATGAAAAACTGTTTTTT.

This clonotype turned up a few times. V is TRBV11-2 and J is TRBJ2-1; D possibly corresponds to TRBD2 (6 bases). The CDR3 is 15 amino acids. The V and J ends lost 5 bases and 5 bases respectively, with 16 bases between them. Germline V gene lookup returns CDR1 SGHAT and CDR2 FQNNGV. The CDR3 nucleotides read TGTGCCAGCAGCCCCCACCCGGGAGAAAACAATGAGCAGTTCTTC. Amino acids: CASSPHPGENNEQFF.

DNA of the CDR3: TGTGCCAGCAGCCCCCGGGCCTCTGGGGCCAACGTCCTGACTTTC. Amino acids: CASSPRASGANVLTF. The rearrangement uses TRBV11-1 and TRBJ2-6; no clear D gene. From germline, CDR1 is SGHAT and CDR2 FQDESV (reference sequence). V lost 5 bases and J 0 bases, leaving 8 bases between the germline ends. CDR3 size: 15 residues. Together with reference TRBV11-1 and TRBJ2-6, the CDR3 gives the full variable domain: EAEVAQSPRYKITEKSQAVAFWCDPISGHATLYWYRQILGQGPELLVQFQDESVVDDSQLPKDRFSAERLKGVDSTLKIQPAELGDSAMYLCASSPRASGANVLTFGAGSRLTVL.

The V and J genes are TRBV7-9 and TRBJ1-6; D perhaps matches TRBD1 (6 bases). V lost 5 bases and J 10 bases, leaving 15 bases between the germline ends. CDR1 and CDR2 from the germline V gene are SEHNR and FQNEAQ (reference sequence). The CDR3 extends over 14 amino acids. The CDR3 spells CASSLRGDGSPLHF. Here the CDR3 DNA reads TGTGCCAGCAGCCTCAGGGGCGATGGATCACCCCTCCACTTT. Together with reference TRBV7-9 and TRBJ1-6, the CDR3 gives the full variable domain: DTGVSQNPRHKITKRGQNVTFRCDPISEHNRLYWYRQTLGQGPEFLTYFQNEAQLEKSRLLSDRFSAERPKGSFSTLEIQRTEQGDSAMYLCASSLRGDGSPLHFGNGTRLTVT.

V and J are TRBV10-3 and TRBJ1-1; 12 positions agree with TRBD1. Germline CDR1 reads ENHRY; CDR2 reads SYGVKD. CDR3 length: 18 residues. Trimming took 2 bases from V and 2 from J; bases not matched to a gene: 9. CDR3 nucleotides: TGTGCCATCAGTGAGGGGGACAGGGGGCGGAGTGGAAACACTGAAGCTTTCTTT. Protein: CAISEGDRGRSGNTEAFF.